A single sample is the source of the 14 T cell receptor beta chains below, sequenced in a study of T cells after yellow fever vaccination. TCRdb processed the 5' RACE reads anew with MiXCR; each CDR3 protein has one entry. The profile covers roughly 50,000 distinct CDR3 sequences, with about 7.9% appearing a single time and 25% to 35% taken by the ten largest. The source was CD8+ T cells sorted from PBMCs, collected less than 16 days after the first yellow fever vaccination. Every receptor here comes from a man aged 18 to 29 who received the YFV17D yellow fever vaccine.

The sample holds a few counts of this clonotype. This chain joins TRBV7-6 and TRBJ2-1; weak D call: TRBD2 (7 bases). Per the germline V gene, CDR1 is SGHVS and CDR2 is FNYEAQ. The CDR3 has 17 residues. The germline V and J ends were trimmed by 2 bases and 6 bases, with 20 bases remaining between them. This CDR3 is CASSLLVGGGHGNEQFF. DNA of the CDR3: TGTGCCAGCAGCTTACTCGTAGGGGGGGGCCACGGCAATGAGCAGTTCTTC. Supplemented by reference TRBV7-6 and TRBJ2-1, the full variable domain reads GAGVSQSPRYKVTKRGQDVALRCDPISGHVSLYWYRQALGQGPEFLTYFNYEAQQDKSGLPNDRFSAERPEGSISTLTIQRTEQRDSAMYRCASSLLVGGGHGNEQFFGPGTRLTVL.

This clonotype was seen ten or more times. This sequence joins TRBV20-1 and TRBJ1-6; 8 nucleotides match TRBD1. Germline loops: CDR1 DFQATT, CDR2 SNEGSKA (reference sequence). The junction had 11 bases not matched to a gene; V was cut back by 2 bases and J by 11 bases. The CDR3 spans 15 residues. CDR3 nucleotide sequence: TGCAGTGCTAGAACAACCCTCGACAGGGGAACACCCCTCCACTTT. Encoded protein: CSARTTLDRGTPLHF.

This clonotype came up many times. V usage is TRBV12-3 or TRBV12-4 and J usage is TRBJ1-4; D ambiguous. The V end was cut by 5 bases, the J end by 0 bases, with 13 bases between. The CDR3 runs 16 residues. The CDR3 protein is CASSPLGFATNEKLFF. The CDR3 DNA reads TGTGCCAGCAGTCCGCTGGGGTTCGCAACTAATGAAAAACTGTTTTTT.

This clonotype was detected many times. Compared with germline, one end of the junction differs, possibly owing to a read error. This chain links TRBV7-9 with TRBJ2-3; D is undetermined. This CDR3 region has 12 residues. Germline CDR1 SEHNR, CDR2 FQNEAQ (reference sequence). For the CDR3, the DNA is TGTGCCAGCAGCCCCACTACAGATGCGCAGTATTTT. Residues: CASSPTTDAQYF.

This clonotype has ten or more counts. The V gene is TRBV12-3 or TRBV12-4, the J gene TRBJ2-3, with 12 bases that match TRBD1. The CDR3 runs 17 residues. Unmatched junction bases numbered 11, after V lost 5 bases and J lost 5 bases. The CDR3 loop reads CASSPSGDRGQVDTQYF. The CDR3 bases are TGTGCCAGCAGTCCGTCCGGGGACAGGGGGCAGGTAGATACGCAGTATTTT.

The rearrangement links TRBV7-9 to TRBJ2-7; 13 positions agree with TRBD2. Germline assignment: CDR1 SEHNR and CDR2 FQNEAQ (reference sequence). The CDR3 covers 16 residues. Germline trimming cut 4 bases from V and 2 bases from J; bases unmatched to any gene: 5. CDR3 sequence (DNA): TGTGCCAGCAGCTCCTCGACTAGCGGGGGGCCCTACGAGCAGTACTTC. It yields the protein CASSSSTSGGPYEQYF. Full variable domain (rest looked up from reference TRBV7-9 and TRBJ2-7): DTGVSQNPRHKITKRGQNVTFRCDPISEHNRLYWYRQTLGQGPEFLTYFQNEAQLEKSRLLSDRFSAERPKGSFSTLEIQRTEQGDSAMYLCASSSSTSGGPYEQYFGPGTRLTVT.

This clonotype was seen ten or more times. The chain carries TRBV5-1 and TRBJ1-1; D uncertain. The V gene lost 1 base and the J gene lost 2 bases, with 9 bases spanning the gap. CDR1 is SGHRS, CDR2 YFSETQ, per germline. This CDR3 spans 14 amino acids. The CDR3 is CASSLLAFNTEAFF. CDR3 bases: TGCGCCAGCAGCTTGTTGGCTTTTAACACTGAAGCTTTCTTT.

This clonotype was seen only a few times. This chain connects TRBV7-6 to TRBJ2-7; 7 bases agree with TRBD2. The V and J ends lost 4 bases and 0 bases, in that order; junction bases with no gene match: 3. Germline CDR1 and CDR2: SGHVS and FNYEAQ. This CDR3 spans 14 amino acids. DNA for the CDR3: TGTGCCAGCAGCTCTGGGGGGGACTCCTACGAGCAGTACTTC. Translated, it gives CASSSGGDSYEQYF.

Many counts were recorded for this clonotype. The chain is built from TRBV14 and TRBJ2-1, with a weak D call TRBD1 (5 bases). The CDR3 runs 17 residues. With 1 base removed from V and 7 bases from J, the gap between germline ends came to 20 bases. Germline loops: CDR1 SGHDN, CDR2 FVKESK. In nucleotides, the CDR3 is TGTGCCAGCAGCCAAGCTCAGGGTATCATGGTCGTGAATGAGCAGTTCTTC. Protein sequence: CASSQAQGIMVVNEQFF.

In this sample, this clonotype is medium-sized (0.01 to 0.1%). The J gene is TRBJ1-6, the V gene TRBV4-2; 9 nucleotides match TRBD1. CDR1 LGHNA and CDR2 YNFKEQ come from the germline V gene. The CDR3 contains 15 residues. The V segment lost 0 bases and the J segment 9 bases; nucleotides outside the gene matches: 3. CDR3 loop: CASSQENRGPSPLHF. CDR3 coding DNA: TGTGCCAGCAGCCAAGAGAACAGGGGGCCTTCACCCCTCCACTTT.

This chain links TRBV12-3 or TRBV12-4 with TRBJ2-1; D is undetermined. The CDR3 loop spans 15 amino acids. The V end lost 5 bases, the J end lost 2 bases, and 13 bases lay between the germline ends. The CDR3 coding sequence is TGTGCCAGCAGTCAACGTCGGCAGACCTACAATGAGCAGTTCTTC. As protein: CASSQRRQTYNEQFF.

This clonotype has ten or more counts. This chain joins TRBV7-3 and TRBJ2-5, with D possibly matching TRBD1 (6 bases). The CDR3 extends over 13 amino acids. The V end was cut by 5 bases, the J end by 4 bases, with 11 bases between. Germline V gene data show CDR1 as SGHTA and CDR2 as FQGTGA. The CDR3 DNA is TGTGCCAGCAGCGCAACAGGGAGAGAGACCCAGTACTTC. This gives the protein CASSATGRETQYF.

This clonotype appeared a few times. J is TRBJ2-3 and V is TRBV2; TRBD2 aligns across 11 bases. This CDR3 is 13 amino acids long. The junction had 4 bases not matched to a gene; V was cut back by 7 bases and J by 7 bases. Germline V gives CDR1 SNHLY, CDR2 FYNNEI. The CDR3 sequence: CASITSGGYTQYF. DNA of the CDR3: TGTGCCAGCATTACTAGCGGGGGCTATACGCAGTATTTT.

This chain links TRBV4-1 with TRBJ1-2; D is unresolved. Trimming removed 6 bases at V and 7 bases at J, with 9 bases between. The CDR3 is 11 amino acids. Germline V gene lookup returns CDR1 MGHRA and CDR2 YSYEKL. The CDR3 region is CASRLGAGYTF. In nucleotides, the CDR3 is TGCGCCAGCAGACTGGGCGCTGGCTACACCTTC.